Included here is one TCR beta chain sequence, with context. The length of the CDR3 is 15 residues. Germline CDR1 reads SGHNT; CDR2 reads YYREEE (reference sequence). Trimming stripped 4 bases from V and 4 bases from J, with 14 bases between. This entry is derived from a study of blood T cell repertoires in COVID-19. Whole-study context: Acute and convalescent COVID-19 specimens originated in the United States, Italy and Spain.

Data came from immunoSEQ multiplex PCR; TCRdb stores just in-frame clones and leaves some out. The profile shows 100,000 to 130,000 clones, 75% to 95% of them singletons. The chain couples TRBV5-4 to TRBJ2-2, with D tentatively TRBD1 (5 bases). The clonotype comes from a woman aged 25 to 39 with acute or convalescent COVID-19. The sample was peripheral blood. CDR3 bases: TGTGCCAGCAGCCTTCAGGGAATGGGCACCGGGGAGCTGTTTTTT. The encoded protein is CASSLQGMGTGELFF.